A selection of T cell receptor beta chains follows, all from one sample in a study of blood T cells in healthy people across ages. TCRdb recomputed calls from the 5' RACE reads with MiXCR, one row per CDR3 protein. Of hundreds of thousands of distinct CDR3 sequences listed, around 48% are singletons. Material for sequencing was blood. The receptor set was obtained from a man aged 30 to 45 in good health. Each CDR3 is given with its conserved first and last residue. D genes are given only for firm matches. Clone size, where shown, is once, few, many, or a class for clones that have expanded.

d_call	v_call	j_call	clone_size	cdr3_nt	cdr3_aa
NA	TRBV14	TRBJ2-3	NA	TGTGCCAGCAGCCAATCCGCGGACGCGGCGTACACAGATACGCAGTATTTT	CASSQSADAAYTDTQYF
NA	TRBV24-1	TRBJ2-5	NA	TGTGCCACCAGCAGGGGTTCAGGGACCCAGTACTTC	CATSRGSGTQYF
NA	TRBV12-3/TRBV12-4	TRBJ2-3	NA	TGTGCCAGCAGTTTGGGGGGAATGACAGATACGCAGTATTTT	CASSLGGMTDTQYF
NA	TRBV6-1	TRBJ2-7	NA	TGTGCCAGCTCTAACAACGCAAGATCCTACGAGCAGTACTTC	CASSNNARSYEQYF
NA	TRBV27	TRBJ2-3	NA	TGTGCCAGCAAAGGGGGAGTTTCAGATACGCAGTATTTT	CASKGGVSDTQYF
NA	TRBV9	TRBJ2-7	NA	TGTGCCAGCAGCGCAGGGGCAGGAGCCTACGAGCAGTACTTC	CASSAGAGAYEQYF
NA	TRBV3-1	TRBJ2-1	NA	TGTGCCAGCAGGTTAGTGGGGCCGGGGTACAATGAGCAGTTCTTC	CASRLVGPGYNEQFF
NA	TRBV7-9	TRBJ1-4	NA	TGTGCCAGCAGCCCAAGTCGATGGGAGGATGGTAATGAAAAACTGTTTTTT	CASSPSRWEDGNEKLFF
TRBD2	TRBV5-1	TRBJ2-5	few	TGCGCCAGCAGCGGAGGACTAGAGCAGTACTTC	CASSGGLEQYF
NA	TRBV7-2	TRBJ2-7	NA	TGTGCCAGCAGCTCTAGAGGTTCGGGGGCGGGTGAGCAGTACTTC	CASSSRGSGAGEQYF
NA	TRBV20-1	TRBJ1-3	NA	TGCAGTGCTAGAGATCCCCGGGGCTCTGGAAACACCATATATTTT	CSARDPRGSGNTIYF
TRBD2	TRBV2	TRBJ2-5	few	TGTGCCAGCCGAACTAGCGGGGGGAACCAAGAGACCCAGTACTTC	CASRTSGGNQETQYF
NA	TRBV12-3/TRBV12-4	TRBJ1-1	NA	TGTGCCAGCAGTCGTGGGCCAGGGGCTTTCTTT	CASSRGPGAFF
NA	TRBV7-3	TRBJ2-7	NA	TGTGCCAGCAGCTTAAATACGGGCTCCTACGAGCAGTACTTC	CASSLNTGSYEQYF
NA	TRBV7-8	TRBJ2-7	few	TGTGCCAGCAGCTTAGCGACTGGGGACGAGCAGTACTTC	CASSLATGDEQYF
NA	TRBV6-5	TRBJ2-5	NA	TGTGCCAGCGCAGGGATGGGAGAGACCCAGTACTTC	CASAGMGETQYF
NA	TRBV6-2/TRBV6-3	TRBJ1-4	once	TGTGCCAGCAGCCAAAGCATGGAGGAGGAAAAACTGTTTTTT	CASSQSMEEEKLFF
NA	TRBV4-2	TRBJ1-4	NA	TGTGCCAGCAGCCAAGATTGGCGGGGGAATGAAAAACTGTTTTTT	CASSQDWRGNEKLFF
TRBD2	TRBV5-4	TRBJ2-3	NA	TGTGCCAGCAGCCAATCAGCGGGGAGCACAGATACGCAGTATTTT	CASSQSAGSTDTQYF
NA	TRBV4-2	TRBJ2-2	NA	TGTGCCAGCAGGAACTTAAGACAGGGACTCAGAGCCGGGGAGCTGTTTTTT	CASRNLRQGLRAGELFF
NA	TRBV12-3/TRBV12-4	TRBJ2-7	NA	TGTGCCAGCTCCACTGGGCCTAACTACGAGCAGTACTTC	CASSTGPNYEQYF
NA	TRBV29-1	TRBJ2-1	NA	TGCAACGTTGGGTCAGGGGATGAGCAGTTCTTC	CNVGSGDEQFF
NA	TRBV4-2	TRBJ2-1	few	TGTGCCAGCAGCCAAGATGGCAACTCCTACAATGAGCAGTTCTTC	CASSQDGNSYNEQFF
TRBD2	TRBV5-1	TRBJ2-3	many	TGCGCCAGCCATCTAGCGGGAATCACAGATACGCAGTATTTT	CASHLAGITDTQYF
NA	TRBV12-3/TRBV12-4	TRBJ2-1	few	TGTGCCAGCAGTTCCCGCGGGACTTTCAATGAGCAGTTCTTC	CASSSRGTFNEQFF
NA	TRBV28	TRBJ2-4	few	TGTGCCACGAAACTCCCTTTCGGGTTTTCAGAAATTCAGTACTTC	CATKLPFGFSEIQYF
NA	TRBV5-1	TRBJ1-1	few	TGCGCCAGCAGCTTATTCACAGGCATGACCACTGAAGCTTTCTTT	CASSLFTGMTTEAFF
TRBD1	TRBV20-1	TRBJ1-2	NA	TGCAGTGCTAGATTATCCCGGGACAGGGGACCTAACTATGGCTACACCTTC	CSARLSRDRGPNYGYTF
NA	TRBV10-3	TRBJ2-7	many	TGTGCCACCTATAAGGACAGAGGCACCTACGAGCAGTACTTC	CATYKDRGTYEQYF
NA	TRBV4-3	TRBJ1-1	few	TGCGCCAGCAGCCAGGTGATCGGGGGCACTGAAGCTTTCTTT	CASSQVIGGTEAFF
NA	TRBV27	TRBJ2-7	NA	TGTGCCAGCAGTTTAAGGAGGGCCCCTTCGAACGAGCAGTACTTC	CASSLRRAPSNEQYF
TRBD2	TRBV28	TRBJ2-1	NA	TGTGCCAGCAGTTTACTGGCTAGCGGGGGGGACGACAATGAGCAGTTCTTC	CASSLLASGGDDNEQFF
NA	TRBV3-1	TRBJ1-2	few	TGTGCCAGCAGCCAAGATGGGGCCTCCTCCTATGGTTACACCTTC	CASSQDGASSYGYTF
NA	TRBV20-1	TRBJ2-7	few	TGCAGTGCTAGTTACTTATGGACTGAGGAGGCTACCTACGAGCAGTACTTC	CSASYLWTEEATYEQYF
NA	TRBV20-1	TRBJ1-1	NA	TGCAGTGCTAGAGATCGAATCTCTCCGGGCACTGAAGCTTTCTTT	CSARDRISPGTEAFF
TRBD2	TRBV4-3	TRBJ2-1	NA	TGCGCCAGCAGCCAAGTGGCTAGCGGTATAGAATCCGGTGAGCAGTTCTTC	CASSQVASGIESGEQFF
NA	TRBV20-1	TRBJ2-5	NA	TGCAGTGCTCTCCCCTTGGGGGGAGATAACAAAGAGACCCAGTACTTC	CSALPLGGDNKETQYF
NA	TRBV7-9	TRBJ2-4	NA	TGTGCCAGCAGCTCCACGGGACCCCTGGAGCAGTACTTC	CASSSTGPLEQYF
NA	TRBV12-3/TRBV12-4	TRBJ1-2	NA	TGTGCCAGCGGACAGCGCTTCTATGGCTACACCTTC	CASGQRFYGYTF
NA	TRBV5-1	TRBJ2-1	NA	TGCGCCAGCAGCCAACCCGAGAGCTCCTACAATGAGCAGTTCTTC	CASSQPESSYNEQFF
NA	TRBV20-1	TRBJ1-5	NA	TGCAGTGCTAGAGTGCAGCGAGAAATGGACAGATTATCCTCAAGCAATCAGCCCCAGCATTTT	CSARVQREMDRLSSSNQPQHF
TRBD2	TRBV7-2	TRBJ2-5	NA	TGTGCCAGCAGCTTGGAATTGGCCAGCGGGGGCCTCCAAGAGACCCAGTACTTC	CASSLELASGGLQETQYF
NA	TRBV29-1	TRBJ2-7	NA	TGCAGCGTTGTGGAACAGAGGGTTTACGAGCAGTACTTC	CSVVEQRVYEQYF
NA	TRBV6-1	TRBJ2-3	many	TGTGCCAGCGAAGCTGAGGAGCTCTACACAGATACGCAGTATTTT	CASEAEELYTDTQYF
NA	TRBV3-1	TRBJ2-5	NA	TGTGCCAGCAGCCAGACGCGGCAGTCTCAAAAGACCCAGTACTTC	CASSQTRQSQKTQYF
NA	TRBV6-2/TRBV6-3	TRBJ2-3	NA	TGTGCCAGCAGCAGCCGACAGGAAGTAGCAGATACGCAGTATTTT	CASSSRQEVADTQYF
NA	TRBV5-1	TRBJ2-2	once	TGCGCCAGCAGCCAGATTACCGGGGAGCTGTTTTTT	CASSQITGELFF
TRBD1	TRBV11-3	TRBJ1-4	NA	TGTGCCAGCAGCACCGGACAGGGGGCGGCTAATGAAAAACTGTTTTTT	CASSTGQGAANEKLFF
TRBD1	TRBV2	TRBJ1-2	once	TGTGCCGGACAGGGGGAGAGGGGCTATGGCTACACCTTC	CAGQGERGYGYTF
NA	TRBV4-2	TRBJ1-2	few	TGTGCCAGCAGCCAAGATCACGGCACTATCTATGGCTACACCTTC	CASSQDHGTIYGYTF
TRBD2	TRBV4-3	TRBJ2-1	NA	TGCGCCAGCAGCCAAGGGGACGGGACTATTGATCATGAGCAGTTCTTC	CASSQGDGTIDHEQFF
NA	TRBV24-1	TRBJ2-6	once	TGTGCCACCAGTGATTCCGGACACTCAATTGGCTCTGGGGCCAACGTCCTGACTTTC	CATSDSGHSIGSGANVLTF
TRBD2	TRBV7-3	TRBJ2-5	NA	TGTGCCAGCAGCTCCGTAGCGGGGGCCATGTCCCAGTACTTC	CASSSVAGAMSQYF